The 19 T cell receptor beta chains presented below share a single source sample, sequenced in a study of regulatory T cells in long-lasting Graves disease. Time point specified: persistent/refractory GD, antithyroid drugs over 5 years with positive TRAb. The TCR library used RNA extracted from PBMCs. To make TCR beta libraries, researchers used iRepertoire HTBI primers and Arm-PCR of CDR3 regions. One entry per CDR3 protein results from TCRdb running MiXCR on the multiplex PCR reads. The sample carries fewer than 400,000 distinct CDR3 sequences, roughly 20% recorded once. The sequences come from peripheral blood mononuclear cells (PBMCs), collected when the disease was refractory, from a patient treated with antithyroid drugs. These receptor sequences come from a female donor with Graves disease.

The sample holds many counts of this clonotype. V is TRBV2 and J is TRBJ1-1; TRBD1 is a possible D gene (5 bases). Germline CDR1 and CDR2: SNHLY and FYNNEI. The length of the CDR3 is 13 residues. V lost 5 bases and J lost 4, with 11 bases in between. This CDR3 reads CASSHAGGTEAFF. The CDR3 DNA sequence: TGTGCCAGCAGTCACGCGGGGGGCACTGAAGCTTTCTTT.

This clonotype was seen ten or more times. The chain combines TRBV28 with TRBJ1-2, with 11 bases lining up with TRBD1. The CDR3 runs to 15 residues. V lost 5 bases and J lost 7; bases outside the gene matches: 9. Germline values: CDR1 MDHEN, CDR2 SYDVKM. This CDR3 reads CASSGQGAFYGGYTF. The CDR3 bases are TGTGCCAGCAGTGGACAGGGGGCGTTTTATGGTGGCTACACCTTC.

At least ten counts were recorded for this clonotype. DNA of the CDR3: TGTGCCAGCAGTACCAACAGGGATGAAAAACTGTTTTTT. It is translated as CASSTNRDEKLFF. The gene calls are TRBV2 and TRBJ1-4; D might be TRBD1 (6 bases). Germline V lookup: CDR1 SNHLY, CDR2 FYNNEI. The CDR3 loop spans 13 amino acids. V was cut by 5 bases and J by 6 bases, with 10 bases left in between.

On this clonotype itself: Mismatch with germline at one junction end may stem from a read error. V and J are TRBV5-1 and TRBJ1-2, with 8 bases identical to TRBD1. CDR1 SGHRS and CDR2 YFSETQ come from the germline V gene. CDR3 size: 14 residues. CDR3 sequence (DNA): TGCGCCAGCAGACCGGCCGCCGACTGGACAGGGTGCACGTTC. The encoded protein is CASRPAADWTGCTF.

V is TRBV7-9 and J is TRBJ2-2, with 7 bases aligning to TRBD2. The CDR3 totals 16 residues. CDR1 is SEHNR and CDR2 is FQNEAQ in the germline V gene (reference sequence). Trimming cost V 6 bases and J 6 bases; bases outside gene matches: 13. This CDR3 is CASSTGTINLPGELFF. Written as DNA, the CDR3 is TGTGCCAGCAGTACCGGGACTATTAATCTTCCCGGGGAGCTGTTTTTT.

With regard to this clonotype: The conserved closing phenylalanine or tryptophan is absent in this CDR3, likely reflecting a read error. The V and J genes are TRBV7-6 and TRBJ2-7; maybe TRBD1 (6 bases). CDR3 size: 14 residues. V shed 4 bases and J shed 1 base, with 11 bases lying between them. In germline, CDR1 is SGHVS, CDR2 FNYEAQ. The CDR3: CASSYLDSSYEQYS. The CDR3 bases are TGTGCCAGCAGCTACCTGGACAGTTCCTACGAGCAGTACTCC.

The chain recombines TRBV28 with TRBJ1-3, with unresolved D. V lost 2 bases and J 4 bases, leaving 12 bases between the germline ends. The CDR3 spans 15 residues. Germline CDR1 MDHEN, CDR2 SYDVKM. In nucleotides, the CDR3 is TGTGCCAGCAGTTTAGAGGCCCGACCGGGAAACACCATATATTTT. It encodes CASSLEARPGNTIYF.

CDR3 protein: CSAKEPATIPTAEAFF. The CDR3 DNA reads TGCAGCGCAAAGGAGCCCGCCACGATACCGACCGCTGAAGCTTTCTTT. The chain carries TRBV29-1 and TRBJ1-1; D unresolved. CDR1 and CDR2 (germline): SQVTM, ANQGSEA. This CDR3 is 16 amino acids long. Trimming pared 7 bases from V and 6 bases from J, leaving 27 bases between.

V gene TRBV5-5 combines with J gene TRBJ1-1, with D perhaps matching TRBD1 (5 bases). This CDR3 is built from 15 residues. The V and J ends lost 4 bases and 2 bases respectively, with 15 bases between them. Germline lookup yields CDR1 SGHKS and CDR2 YYEKEE (reference sequence). This chain's CDR3 is CASSLHVGGNTEAFF. The CDR3 DNA reads as TGTGCCAGCAGCCTACATGTCGGGGGAAACACTGAAGCTTTCTTT.

This clonotype has at least ten counts. V is TRBV29-1 and J is TRBJ1-5; 9 positions match TRBD1. V was pared by 1 base and J by 6 bases, with 4 bases of the junction left unmatched. Germline V gives CDR1 SQVTM, CDR2 ANQGSEA. CDR3 length: 14 amino acids. The CDR3 spells CSVEGTGVGQPQHF. For the CDR3, the DNA is TGCAGCGTTGAAGGGACAGGGGTTGGTCAGCCCCAGCATTTT. The full variable domain, in which reference TRBV29-1 and TRBJ1-5 provide the parts outside the CDR3, is SAVISQKPSRDICQRGTSLTIQCQVDSQVTMMFWYRQQPGQSLTLIATANQGSEATYESGFVIDKFPISRPNLTFSTLTVSNMSPEDSSIYLCSVEGTGVGQPQHFGDGTRLSIL.

This chain links TRBV6-2 or TRBV6-3 with TRBJ2-2; TRBD2 might be the D (6 bases). Trimming cost V 5 bases and J 4 bases, with 14 bases left between them. CDR1 MNHEY and CDR2 SVGEGT come from the germline V gene. The CDR3 runs to 15 residues. CDR3 residues: CASSPFGGSTGELFF. The DNA for the CDR3 is TGTGCCAGCAGTCCTTTTGGGGGGTCCACCGGGGAGCTGTTTTTT.

This clonotype was seen a handful of times. The gene calls are TRBV5-6 and TRBJ1-5; D is perhaps TRBD1 (5 bases). The CDR3 has 16 amino acids. The V gene's germline CDR1 is SGHDT and CDR2 YYEEEE. V was cut by 0 bases and J by 1 base, with 11 bases left in between. As DNA, the CDR3 is TGTGCCAGCAGCTTGGCGGGGGGTAGGAGCAATCAGCCCCAGCATTTT. Translation gives CASSLAGGRSNQPQHF.

The chain uses TRBV3-1 and TRBJ2-7; no definite D call. In germline, CDR1 is LGHDT, CDR2 YNNKEL (reference sequence). There are 13 residues in the CDR3. Trimming cost V 4 bases and J 4 bases, with 11 bases left between them. Here the CDR3 reads CASSPRTVYEQYF. CDR3 bases: TGTGCCAGCAGCCCTCGGACGGTTTACGAGCAGTACTTC.

This clonotype has at least ten counts. The V and J genes are TRBV6-1 and TRBJ1-5, with D hard to call. V was clipped by 0 bases and J by 6 bases, with 12 bases between them. Per germline, CDR1 MNHNS and CDR2 SASEGT. The length of the CDR3 is 15 residues. The CDR3 nucleotides read TGTGCCAGCAGTGAAGCGCTTCGACGAGTTCAGCCCCAGCATTTT. This translates into CASSEALRRVQPQHF.

The J gene is TRBJ2-2, the V gene TRBV19; TRBD2 agrees at 7 bases. The length of the CDR3 is 16 residues. Per the germline V gene, CDR1 is LNHDA and CDR2 is SQIVND (reference sequence). With V trimmed by 5 bases and J by 3 bases, 9 bases remained unmatched. CDR3 protein: CASSHNTGLHTGELFF. DNA for the CDR3: TGTGCCAGTAGTCATAATACGGGACTACACACCGGGGAGCTGTTTTTT. Drawing the rest from reference TRBV19 and TRBJ2-2, the complete variable domain is DGGITQSPKYLFRKEGQNVTLSCEQNLNHDAMYWYRQDPGQGLRLIYYSQIVNDFQKGDIAEGYSVSREKKESFPLTVTSAQKNPTAFYLCASSHNTGLHTGELFFGEGSRLTVL.

The rearrangement links TRBV10-3 to TRBJ1-1, with D possibly matching TRBD1 (6 bases). The CDR3 runs to 13 residues. V lost 10 bases, J lost 6 bases, and 18 bases lay in between. Looked up from germline, CDR1 is ENHRY and CDR2 is SYGVKD. The CDR3 reads CATRTVSTPEAFF. CDR3 in DNA: TGTGCCACCCGGACAGTTAGTACCCCTGAAGCTTTCTTT.

Only a few counts were recorded for this clonotype. J is TRBJ1-1 and V is TRBV18; TRBD1 matches 8 bases. The trim removed 3 bases at V and 4 bases at J, leaving 13 bases unmatched. This CDR3 has 17 residues. CDR1 and CDR2 from the germline V gene are KGHSH and LQKENI. This CDR3 is CASSPMAGGGWGTEAFF. In DNA form, the CDR3 reads TGTGCCAGCTCACCGATGGCAGGGGGCGGTTGGGGCACTGAAGCTTTCTTT. Based on the CDR3 plus reference TRBV18 and TRBJ1-1, the full variable domain is NAGVMQNPRHLVRRRGQEARLRCSPMKGHSHVYWYRQLPEEGLKFMVYLQKENIIDESGMPKERFSAEFPKEGPSILRIQQVVRGDSAAYFCASSPMAGGGWGTEAFFGQGTRLTVV.

This clonotype was seen many times. This chain links TRBV27 with TRBJ1-1; the D is unclear. Germline V gene lookup returns CDR1 MNHEY and CDR2 SMNVEV (reference sequence). This CDR3 has 13 residues. V shed 6 bases and J shed 2 bases, with 10 bases lying between them. The CDR3 region has the DNA TGTGCCAGCAGGGAGGGTCGAAACACTGAAGCTTTCTTT. Its protein is CASREGRNTEAFF.

This clonotype has just a few counts. V usage is TRBV19 and J usage is TRBJ2-5, with D hard to call. CDR1 is LNHDA, CDR2 SQIVND, per germline (reference sequence). V was clipped by 1 base and J by 4 bases, with 19 bases between them. CDR3 length: 17 residues. Here the CDR3 reads CASSIGVGIGVVETQYF. CDR3 sequence (DNA): TGTGCCAGTAGTATAGGGGTGGGGATCGGCGTGGTAGAGACCCAGTACTTC.